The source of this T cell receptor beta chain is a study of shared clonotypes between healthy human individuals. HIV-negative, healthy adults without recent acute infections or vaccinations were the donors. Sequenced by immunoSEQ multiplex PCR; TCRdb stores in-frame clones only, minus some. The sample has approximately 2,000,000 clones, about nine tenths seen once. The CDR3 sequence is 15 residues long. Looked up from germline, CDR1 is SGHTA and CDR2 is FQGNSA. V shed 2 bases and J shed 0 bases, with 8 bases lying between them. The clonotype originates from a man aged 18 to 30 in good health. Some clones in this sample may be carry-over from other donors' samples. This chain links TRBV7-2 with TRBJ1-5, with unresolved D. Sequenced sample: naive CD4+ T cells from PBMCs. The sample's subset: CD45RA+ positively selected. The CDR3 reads CASSLFQTSNQPQHF. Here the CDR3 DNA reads TGTGCCAGCAGCTTATTTCAGACTAGCAATCAGCCCCAGCATTTT.